The T cell receptor (beta chain) under discussion was sequenced for a study of prognosis after radiotherapy for stage I lung cancer. Turning to the study itself: Of the enrolled patients, some 15 had newly diagnosed primary stage I lung tumors, while a few had oligometastatic NSCLC following surgical resection of the primary tumor.

Overall study findings and caveats: With medians of 10,088 versus 6,861, unique TCR clone counts fell after stereotactic body radiation therapy.

Amplicons of TCR beta CDR3 were generated from genomic DNA by two-round multiplex PCR. Round-one PCR had primers specific to each TRBV and TRBJ gene. TCRdb re-derived calls from the multiplex PCR reads in MiXCR, one entry per CDR3 protein. Counted here are roughly 14,000 distinct CDR3 sequences, around 30% occurring once; the ten biggest clones make up 20% to 25%. Looked up from germline, CDR1 is DFQATT and CDR2 is SNEGSKA (reference sequence). The CDR3 runs 14 residues. Trimming took 3 bases from V and 5 from J, leaving 15 bases between them. This clonotype ranks as medium-sized. Its antigen is currently unknown. Patients were all node-negative on CT and PET/CT, lacking prior chemotherapy, radiotherapy or other malignancies.

The source was PBMCs, collected before or after stereotactic body radiation therapy (not recorded which). The sequence derives from a donor of 50 years or more with non-small cell lung cancer. This chain uses TRBV20-1 with TRBJ2-3, with D possibly matching TRBD2 (6 bases). The DNA of the CDR3 is TGCAGTGCTAGTGGGGGACTCACCCTAGATACGCAGTATTTT. Its protein is CSASGGLTLDTQYF.